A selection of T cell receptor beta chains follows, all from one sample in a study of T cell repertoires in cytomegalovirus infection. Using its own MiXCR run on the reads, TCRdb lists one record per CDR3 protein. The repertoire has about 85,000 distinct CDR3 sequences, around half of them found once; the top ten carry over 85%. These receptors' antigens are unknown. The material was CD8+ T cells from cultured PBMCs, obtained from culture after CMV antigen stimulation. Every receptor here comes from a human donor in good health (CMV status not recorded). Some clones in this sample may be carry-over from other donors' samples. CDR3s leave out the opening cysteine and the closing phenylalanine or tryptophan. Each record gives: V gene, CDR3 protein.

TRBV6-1	ASSSQGDTGELF
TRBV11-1	ASSHGTPRGGTGELF
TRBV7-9	ASSPGGAPGGYT
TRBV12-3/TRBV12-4	ASSLWTGGDEQY
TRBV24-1	ATSDSQEGYT
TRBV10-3	AISDPGLPYNEQF
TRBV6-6	ASSDGEFNEQF
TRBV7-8	ASSLARGRELF
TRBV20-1	SARDQQGATYEQY
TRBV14	ASTGDMNTEAF
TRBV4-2	ASSQETSGTYNEQF
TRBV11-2	ASSSEVQGNTEAF
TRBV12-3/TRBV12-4	ASRTGGLYGYT
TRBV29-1	SVEGGQGASYNEQF
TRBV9	ASSATTGGKDGYT
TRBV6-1	ASALGGGEQF
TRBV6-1	ASSAQRQSMTQY
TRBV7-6	ASSLEASGGTDTQY
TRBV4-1	ASSQTTGDNYGYT
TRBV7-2	ASSLRSYEAF
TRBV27	ASSTTGTVWETQY
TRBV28	ASSSPSLAAENHGETQY
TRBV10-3	AIANTDNYEQY
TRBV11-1	ASSRGFNEAF
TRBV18	ASSPPASLAKNIQY
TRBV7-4	ASSSPGADTQY
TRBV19	ASSGVGYGYT
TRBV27	ASSLPTDTQY
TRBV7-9	ASRSSGGITYEQY
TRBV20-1	SASEEIGIWEQF
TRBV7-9	ASSDQLNEKLF
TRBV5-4	ASSLADTQY
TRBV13	ASSLWSEAYEQY
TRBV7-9	ASSLNSPLH
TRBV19	ASSKWDVSYEQY
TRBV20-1	SASGGAKDTQY
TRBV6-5	ASSPTSDTYNEQF
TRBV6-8	ASSYSEGMLGYT
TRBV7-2	ASSPRAGQTYEQY
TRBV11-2	ASSLRGQGNQPQH
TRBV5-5	ASSLAAAEAF
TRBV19	ASSPAPYNEQF
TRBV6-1	ASSPPSGDLYWENQPQH
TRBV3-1	ASSQVAEGSSGTQY
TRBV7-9	ASSPRPWGPPDTQY
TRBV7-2	ASSLAWTGGEKLF